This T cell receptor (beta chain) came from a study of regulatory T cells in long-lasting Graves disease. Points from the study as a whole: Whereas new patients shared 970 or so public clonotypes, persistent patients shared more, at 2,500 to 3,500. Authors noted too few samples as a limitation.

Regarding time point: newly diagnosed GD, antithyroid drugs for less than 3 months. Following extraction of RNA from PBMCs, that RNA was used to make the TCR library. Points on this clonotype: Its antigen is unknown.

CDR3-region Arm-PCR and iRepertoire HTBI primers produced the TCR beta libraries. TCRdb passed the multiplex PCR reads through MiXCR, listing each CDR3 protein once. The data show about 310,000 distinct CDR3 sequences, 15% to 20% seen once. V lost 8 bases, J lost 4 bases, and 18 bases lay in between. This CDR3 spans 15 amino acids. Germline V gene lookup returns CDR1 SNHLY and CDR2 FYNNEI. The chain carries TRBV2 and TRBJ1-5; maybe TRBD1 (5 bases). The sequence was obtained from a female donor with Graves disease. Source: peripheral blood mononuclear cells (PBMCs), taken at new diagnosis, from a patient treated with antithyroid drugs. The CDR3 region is CASEGGGSINQPQHF. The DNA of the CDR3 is TGTGCCAGCGAAGGTGGGGGATCAATAAATCAGCCCCAGCATTTT. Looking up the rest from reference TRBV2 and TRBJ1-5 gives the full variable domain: EPEVTQTPSHQVTQMGQEVILRCVPISNHLYFYWYRQILGQKVEFLVSFYNNEISEKSEIFDDQFSVERPDGSNFTLKIRSTKLEDSAMYFCASEGGGSINQPQHFGDGTRLSIL.